These T cell receptor beta chains were read from a single sample in a study of human T cells and chemical hapten exposure. MiXCR, applied by TCRdb to the RACE reads, yields one record per CDR3 protein. This table has around 350,000 distinct CDR3 sequences, approximately 5.8% appearing once. Sequenced material: whole blood, taken in connection with sensitization to the hapten diphenylcyclopropenone (DPC). These receptors were obtained from a woman aged 18-29 years with alopecia areata. Some clones in this sample may be carry-over from other donors' samples. The CDR3 runs from the conserved cysteine through the conserved F or W.

v_gene: TRBV7-2; j_gene: TRBJ2-3; CDR3aa: CASSGSLTDTQYF
v_gene: TRBV10-3; j_gene: TRBJ2-2; CDR3aa: CAISESGSKITGELFF
v_gene: TRBV6-6; j_gene: TRBJ2-3; CDR3aa: CASSPDRESTDTQYF
v_gene: TRBV6-2/TRBV6-3; j_gene: TRBJ2-7; CDR3aa: CASRRGQVEQYF
v_gene: TRBV3-1; j_gene: TRBJ2-1; CDR3aa: CASTTRGSYEQFF
v_gene: TRBV6-2/TRBV6-3; j_gene: TRBJ2-1; CDR3aa: CASSYLRLAGDVYNEQFF
v_gene: TRBV6-1; j_gene: TRBJ2-3; CDR3aa: CASSAGQGATDTQYF
v_gene: TRBV12-3/TRBV12-4; j_gene: TRBJ1-6; CDR3aa: CASRQSGTVNSPLHF
v_gene: TRBV12-3/TRBV12-4; j_gene: TRBJ1-5; CDR3aa: CASSSTGGGGQPQHF
v_gene: TRBV27; j_gene: TRBJ1-4; CDR3aa: CASKAGLVGEKLFF
v_gene: TRBV5-1; j_gene: TRBJ1-5; CDR3aa: CASSLVGGPDNQPPHF
v_gene: TRBV12-3/TRBV12-4; j_gene: TRBJ2-3; CDR3aa: CASSPRGYTQYF
v_gene: TRBV5-6; j_gene: TRBJ2-7; CDR3aa: CASSLSGARYEQYF
v_gene: TRBV6-5; j_gene: TRBJ1-1; CDR3aa: CASSYRDRGLLMSTEAFF
v_gene: TRBV10-3; j_gene: TRBJ2-2; CDR3aa: CAISDGSGVTTNTGELFF
v_gene: TRBV7-9; j_gene: TRBJ2-1; CDR3aa: CASSPRGNSYNEQFF
v_gene: TRBV6-5; j_gene: TRBJ1-2; CDR3aa: CASSYNGDGYTF
v_gene: TRBV7-2; j_gene: TRBJ2-1; CDR3aa: CASSRDISYNEQFF
v_gene: TRBV6-4; j_gene: TRBJ2-3; CDR3aa: CASSDGASSTDTQYF
v_gene: TRBV29-1; j_gene: TRBJ2-3; CDR3aa: CSVDSYRNTDTQYF
v_gene: TRBV9; j_gene: TRBJ1-3; CDR3aa: CASSVGREAGGGDTIYF
v_gene: TRBV5-1; j_gene: TRBJ1-1; CDR3aa: CASSYRGGMNTEAFF
v_gene: TRBV12-3/TRBV12-4; j_gene: TRBJ2-7; CDR3aa: CASSSGGANYEQYF
v_gene: TRBV28; j_gene: TRBJ2-5; CDR3aa: CASSPRGGGEETQYF
v_gene: TRBV20-1; j_gene: TRBJ2-5; CDR3aa: CSALGQQETQYF
v_gene: TRBV7-9; j_gene: TRBJ2-3; CDR3aa: CASSLVTRLPDADTQYF
v_gene: TRBV6-6; j_gene: TRBJ2-3; CDR3aa: CASSPALAVTDTQYF